The 10 T cell receptor beta chains in this list originate from one sample, sequenced in a study of T cells in localized non-small cell lung cancer. The protocol was immunoSEQ multiplex PCR, while the TCRdb copy is restricted to in-frame clones and leaves out a portion. The sample lists 26,000 or so clones; roughly nine tenths were seen once. Sequencing was performed on peripheral blood, taken before any cancer treatment. The receptors shown here come from a female donor older than 55 with stage II squamous cell lung carcinoma.

The gene calls are TRBV7-9 and TRBJ2-2; D is undetermined. This CDR3 spans 13 amino acids. The germline V and J ends were trimmed by 8 bases and 4 bases, with 11 bases remaining between them. Germline V CDR1 and CDR2: SEHNR, FQNEAQ (reference sequence). This CDR3 reads CASQTLGTGELFF. The CDR3 DNA sequence: TGTGCCAGCCAAACCCTTGGCACCGGGGAGCTGTTTTTT.

This clone has only one observation. This chain joins TRBV15 and TRBJ2-1, with 8 positions matching TRBD2. Germline V gene data show CDR1 as LNHNV and CDR2 as YYDKDF (reference sequence). CDR3 length: 18 residues. Germline trimming cut 1 base from V and 2 bases from J; bases unmatched to any gene: 10. In DNA form, the CDR3 reads TGTGCCACCAGCAGAGGGGCGGGAGGATCTGGGCCCTACAATGAGCAGTTCTTC. Translating it yields CATSRGAGGSGPYNEQFF.

J is TRBJ2-2 and V is TRBV7-9; D possibly corresponds to TRBD1 (6 bases). The CDR3 runs 16 residues. Trimming took 6 bases from V and 3 from J, leaving 17 bases between them. The germline CDR1 and CDR2 sequences are SEHNR and FQNEAQ (reference sequence). The CDR3 here is CASRQTGTKDTGELFF. CDR3 bases: TGTGCCAGCAGACAAACCGGGACAAAGGACACCGGGGAGCTGTTTTTT.

V gene TRBV5-1 combines with J gene TRBJ1-2, with TRBD1 matching 7 bases. The J segment lost 8 bases and the V segment lost 0 bases, leaving 4 bases of the junction unmatched. The CDR3 totals 13 residues. Per the germline V gene, CDR1 is SGHRS and CDR2 is YFSETQ. In DNA form, the CDR3 reads TGCGCCAGCAGCTTGGGAGCAGGGGGAGGCTACACCTTC. Protein sequence: CASSLGAGGGYTF. Together with reference TRBV5-1 and TRBJ1-2, the CDR3 gives the full variable domain: KAGVTQTPRYLIKTRGQQVTLSCSPISGHRSVSWYQQTPGQGLQFLFEYFSETQRNKGNFPGRFSGRQFSNSRSEMNVSTLELGDSALYLCASSLGAGGGYTFGSGTRLTVV.

The chain has TRBV7-6 and TRBJ2-5, with TRBD2 matching over 8 bases. This CDR3 comprises 19 residues. Germline-derived CDR1 and CDR2 are SGHVS and FNYEAQ. Trimming took 5 bases from V and 1 from J; bases not matched to a gene: 18. The CDR3 region is CASSPMGSGSLGSQETQYF. The CDR3, as DNA: TGTGCCAGCAGCCCCATGGGCAGCGGGAGCTTGGGGTCCCAAGAGACCCAGTACTTC. Supplemented by reference TRBV7-6 and TRBJ2-5, the full variable domain reads GAGVSQSPRYKVTKRGQDVALRCDPISGHVSLYWYRQALGQGPEFLTYFNYEAQQDKSGLPNDRFSAERPEGSISTLTIQRTEQRDSAMYRCASSPMGSGSLGSQETQYFGPGTRLLVL.

The chain carries TRBV28 and TRBJ2-7; 9 bases are a match to TRBD2. CDR1 is MDHEN and CDR2 is SYDVKM in the germline V gene. The ends lost 4 bases at V and 4 bases at J; junction bases unmatched: 8. The CDR3 spans 15 residues. CDR3 loop: CASSSPTSGIYEQYF. Here the CDR3 DNA reads TGTGCCAGCAGTTCCCCGACTAGCGGAATATACGAGCAGTACTTC.

This chain connects TRBV19 to TRBJ2-7; 9 positions agree with TRBD2. J lost 3 bases, V lost 6 bases, and 6 bases had no gene match. CDR1 and CDR2 (germline): LNHDA, SQIVND (reference sequence). The CDR3 sequence is 14 residues long. CDR3 sequence: CASSTTSGGYEQYF. For the CDR3, the DNA is TGTGCCAGTAGCACGACTAGCGGCGGCTACGAGCAGTACTTC.

The V gene is TRBV7-9, the J gene TRBJ1-5; TRBD1 matches 8 bases. Germline V gene lookup returns CDR1 SEHNR and CDR2 FQNEAQ (reference sequence). The CDR3 is 14 amino acids. The V and J ends lost 3 bases and 5 bases, in that order; junction bases with no gene match: 3. The CDR3 here is CASSFGTGDQPQHF. CDR3 nucleotide sequence: TGTGCCAGCAGCTTCGGGACAGGTGATCAGCCCCAGCATTTT.

The chain combines TRBV5-6 with TRBJ2-1, with D possibly TRBD2 on 5 matching bases. The V end lost 4 bases, the J end lost 9 bases, and 8 bases lay between the germline ends. Germline V CDR1 and CDR2: SGHDT, YYEEEE. This CDR3 is built from 11 residues. This chain's CDR3 is CASSKAVEQFF. The CDR3 nucleotides are TGTGCCAGCAGCAAAGCGGTTGAGCAGTTCTTC. Full variable domain (outside the CDR3, taken from reference TRBV5-6 and TRBJ2-1): DAGVTQSPTHLIKTRGQQVTLRCSPKSGHDTVSWYQQALGQGPQFIFQYYEEEERQRGNFPDRFSGHQFPNYSSELNVNALLLGDSALYLCASSKAVEQFFGPGTRLTVL.

The chain is built from TRBV6-5 and TRBJ1-1; D is perhaps TRBD1 (6 bases). Germline-derived CDR1 and CDR2 are MNHEY and SVGAGI. V shed 8 bases and J shed 2 bases, with 18 bases lying between them. The CDR3 runs to 15 residues. The CDR3 region has the DNA TGTGCCAGCCGTCTTTCAGGGGCCTTCAACACTGAAGCTTTCTTT. The encoded protein is CASRLSGAFNTEAFF.